Detailed here is one T cell receptor (beta chain). Its specificity is not known. The assay was immunoSEQ multiplex PCR, and TCRdb's table has in-frame clones only and misses some. The repertoire consists of about 220,000 clones, with 80% to 95% occurring once and the leading ten covering 1% to 1.2%. Separate from the roughly 720-subject first cohort, the roughly 120-subject validation cohort was the one that the donors belonged to. The germline V gene encodes CDR1 LNHDA and CDR2 SQIVND (reference sequence). Between the trimmed V and J ends, which lost 5 bases and 8 bases, there was a span of 18 bases. The CDR3 is 14 residues long. The data belong to a study of cytomegalovirus exposure and HLA in healthy donors. The study, taken as a whole, reports: In the roughly 110 validation repertoires, about 94% of cluster scores exceeded 0, per a later analysis.

This rearrangement joins TRBV19 to TRBJ1-2; D not certain. This receptor was taken from a woman under 30 in good health and CMV-seronegative. Sequences were obtained from PBMCs. The CDR3 is CASSPHTIPLGYTF. The CDR3 DNA sequence: TGTGCCAGTAGTCCCCACACGATACCCCTGGGCTACACCTTC.